Below are 32 T cell receptor beta chains sequenced from a single sample in a study of blood T cell repertoires in COVID-19. Repertoires were generated with immunoSEQ multiplex PCR, while TCRdb's copy carries only in-frame clones and drops some. The sample holds about 200,000 clones; about 76% are singletons and the top ten take around 5.9%. Sequenced material: peripheral blood. These receptors originate from a woman aged 35 to 49 with COVID-19, enrolled during active disease.

The chain couples TRBV19 to TRBJ2-1; possibly TRBD2 for D (6 bases). This CDR3 has 15 residues. Germline CDR1 and CDR2: LNHDA and SQIVND (reference sequence). Trimming removed 5 bases at V and 3 bases at J, with 14 bases between. Here the CDR3 reads CASSPGDFNYNEQFF. The CDR3 DNA reads TGTGCCAGTAGTCCGGGGGACTTCAACTACAATGAGCAGTTCTTC. The variable domain in full, with the rest retrieved from reference TRBV19 and TRBJ2-1, is DGGITQSPKYLFRKEGQNVTLSCEQNLNHDAMYWYRQDPGQGLRLIYYSQIVNDFQKGDIAEGYSVSREKKESFPLTVTSAQKNPTAFYLCASSPGDFNYNEQFFGPGTRLTVL.

The CDR3 spells CASSRNQGLQGAFF. For the CDR3, the DNA is TGTGCCAGCTCCCGGAATCAGGGGCTTCAGGGGGCTTTCTTT. This chain links TRBV25-1 with TRBJ1-1; a possible D gene is TRBD1 (6 bases). In germline, CDR1 is MGHDK, CDR2 SYGVNS. Trimming stripped 8 bases from V and 11 bases from J, with 24 bases between. The CDR3 totals 14 residues.

The gene calls are TRBV6-5 and TRBJ2-3, with a possible D match to TRBD2 (6 bases). Trimming stripped 2 bases from V and 5 bases from J, with 14 bases between. The CDR3 runs to 15 residues. Germline V lookup: CDR1 MNHEY, CDR2 SVGAGI. The CDR3 DNA sequence: TGTGCCAGCAGTTACGGCGCGGGACTTGGAGATACGCAGTATTTT. Its translation is CASSYGAGLGDTQYF.

The chain recombines TRBV29-1 with TRBJ2-1; no definite D call. Germline CDR1 is SQVTM and CDR2 is ANQGSEA. Trimming shortened V by 4 bases and J by 6 bases, and 13 bases separated the two germline ends. The CDR3 totals 13 residues. CDR3 bases: TGCAGCGTTGGCCCCGAGGTACGCAATGAGCAGTTCTTC. It codes for CSVGPEVRNEQFF.

The chain is built from TRBV6-5 and TRBJ1-2, with D perhaps TRBD1 (5 bases). Germline V gene data show CDR1 as MNHEY and CDR2 as SVGAGI. CDR3 size: 15 residues. Trimming stripped 2 bases from V and 4 bases from J, with 14 bases between. The CDR3 spells CASSYLGAGLYGYTF. CDR3 sequence (DNA): TGTGCCAGCAGTTACCTTGGAGCGGGGCTCTATGGCTACACCTTC.

This clone occurred a few times. This sequence joins TRBV6-5 and TRBJ1-1, with 8 bases aligning to TRBD1. The V gene end was trimmed by 6 bases and the J gene end by 5 bases; junction bases not matched to a gene: 2. CDR1 is MNHEY, CDR2 SVGAGI, per germline. This CDR3 region has 12 residues. Here the CDR3 DNA reads TGTGCCAGCAGGCGGACAGGGACTGAAGCTTTCTTT. Translating it yields CASRRTGTEAFF.

This clone was observed a few times. The V gene is TRBV6-5, the J gene TRBJ1-5, with D unresolved. The germline V and J ends were trimmed by 7 bases and 4 bases, with 8 bases remaining between them. Germline V gene lookup returns CDR1 MNHEY and CDR2 SVGAGI. CDR3 size: 12 residues. For the CDR3, the DNA is TGTGCCAGCACGCGGTCGAATCAGCCCCAGCATTTT. Residues: CASTRSNQPQHF.

This clone appeared a few times. The rearrangement links TRBV6-5 to TRBJ1-2; D ambiguous. CDR3 length: 13 residues. V lost 6 bases, J lost 8 bases, and 16 bases lay in between. Looked up from germline, CDR1 is MNHEY and CDR2 is SVGAGI. The CDR3 loop reads CASSPHREGGYTF. DNA of the CDR3: TGTGCCAGCAGCCCCCACCGGGAAGGAGGCTACACCTTC.

The V call is TRBV12-3 or TRBV12-4, the J call TRBJ1-3, with no clear D. The CDR3 spans 12 residues. Trimming left V 4 bases short and J 3 bases short, with 4 bases between. The CDR3 DNA is TGTGCCAGCAGTTCAGATGGAAACACCATATATTTT. Its protein is CASSSDGNTIYF.

A single count supports this clone. The V and J genes are TRBV5-1 and TRBJ1-3; D is perhaps TRBD1 (6 bases). V was shortened by 7 bases and J by 0 bases, with 11 bases between the two germline ends. Germline V lookup: CDR1 SGHRS, CDR2 YFSETQ. The CDR3 totals 14 residues. The CDR3 sequence: CASGNRDSGNTIYF. The CDR3 coding sequence is TGCGCCAGCGGTAACAGGGACTCTGGAAACACCATATATTTT.

This chain uses TRBV5-1 with TRBJ2-1, with 12 bases aligning to TRBD2. CDR3 size: 18 residues. The ends lost 3 bases at V and 0 bases at J; junction bases unmatched: 7. Germline V gives CDR1 SGHRS, CDR2 YFSETQ. The CDR3 here is CASSSPGLAGHSYNEQFF. The CDR3 nucleotides are TGCGCCAGCAGCTCTCCGGGACTAGCGGGTCACTCCTACAATGAGCAGTTCTTC.

In this sample, this clone turned up once. The chain carries TRBV6-2 or TRBV6-3 and TRBJ2-1; 10 bases match TRBD2. Germline V gene lookup returns CDR1 MNHEY and CDR2 SVGEGT. The CDR3 is 16 residues long. The junction had 11 bases not matched to a gene; V was cut back by 0 bases and J by 12 bases. The CDR3 region has the DNA TGTGCCAGCAGTTACTCTGGGGTAGCGGGGGGCCGTGGGCAGTTCTTC. It yields the protein CASSYSGVAGGRGQFF.

The chain combines TRBV11-2 with TRBJ2-6; possible D gene TRBD1, 5 bases. The V end lost 5 bases, the J end lost 4 bases, and 12 bases lay between the germline ends. The germline CDR1 and CDR2 sequences are SGHAT and FQNNGV. The CDR3 covers 15 residues. The DNA for the CDR3 is TGTGCCAGCAGCCTCGACAGCGCGGGGGCCAACGTCCTGACTTTC. Translating gives CASSLDSAGANVLTF.

The chain employs TRBV5-1 and TRBJ1-4; D is unresolved. Trimming pared 4 bases from V and 0 bases from J, leaving 16 bases between. Germline values: CDR1 SGHRS, CDR2 YFSETQ. CDR3 length: 17 residues. The CDR3 sequence: CASSLTGNYATNEKLFF. The DNA of the CDR3 is TGCGCCAGCAGCCTCACCGGGAACTATGCAACTAATGAAAAACTGTTTTTT.

The chain has TRBV13 and TRBJ2-6, with 10 nucleotides matching TRBD2. Looked up from germline, CDR1 is PRHDT and CDR2 is FYEKMQ (reference sequence). Trimming at V came to 2 bases and at J to 2 bases, leaving 3 bases not matched to a gene. This CDR3 is built from 17 residues. CDR3 sequence: CASSLLAGVPGANVLTF. The CDR3 DNA reads as TGTGCCAGCAGCTTACTAGCGGGGGTTCCTGGGGCCAACGTCCTGACTTTC.

This clone was counted between two and nine times. The V call is TRBV29-1, the J call TRBJ1-1; TRBD1 aligns across 8 bases. The J segment lost 6 bases and the V segment lost 6 bases, leaving 9 bases of the junction unmatched. This CDR3 contains 13 residues. The germline CDR1 and CDR2 sequences are SQVTM and ANQGSEA. The CDR3 nucleotides are TGCAGCGTGCAGACAGGGGCGGGAGCTGAAGCTTTCTTT. Amino acids: CSVQTGAGAEAFF.

The chain employs TRBV6-5 and TRBJ2-7, with unresolved D. Per the germline V gene, CDR1 is MNHEY and CDR2 is SVGAGI. The CDR3 has 14 amino acids. V was pared by 0 bases and J by 0 bases, with 6 bases between. In DNA, the CDR3 is TGTGCCAGCAGTTACTCAGGCGGCTCCTACGAGCAGTACTTC. Its translation: CASSYSGGSYEQYF.

The chain carries TRBV25-1 and TRBJ2-1; weak D call: TRBD1 (6 bases). The V end was cut by 5 bases, the J end by 8 bases, with 13 bases between. The CDR3 loop spans 13 amino acids. Germline V lookup: CDR1 MGHDK, CDR2 SYGVNS. The CDR3 loop reads CASSSSGVHEQFF. DNA for the CDR3: TGTGCCAGCAGTTCCTCAGGGGTCCATGAGCAGTTCTTC.

The table lists this clone with a count of one. The genes are TRBV5-6 and TRBJ1-3; TRBD1 matches 7 bases. The V gene end was trimmed by 3 bases and the J gene end by 0 bases; junction bases not matched to a gene: 6. There are 16 residues in the CDR3. Per germline, CDR1 SGHDT and CDR2 YYEEEE. CDR3 nucleotide sequence: TGTGCCAGCAGCTGGGGGACAGTCCTCTCTGGAAACACCATATATTTT. Translating gives CASSWGTVLSGNTIYF.

The gene calls are TRBV5-1 and TRBJ2-1; 16 nucleotides agree with TRBD2. The V and J ends lost 7 bases and 14 bases, in that order; junction bases with no gene match: 9. CDR1 SGHRS and CDR2 YFSETQ come from the germline V gene. This CDR3 comprises 14 residues. In nucleotides, the CDR3 is TGCGCCAGCGGATCCGGGACTAGCGGGGGGGAGGAGTTCTTC. Translating gives CASGSGTSGGEEFF.

The chain is built from TRBV19 and TRBJ2-6; D is possibly TRBD1 (7 bases). Trimming took 5 bases from V and 0 from J, leaving 14 bases between them. Germline loops: CDR1 LNHDA, CDR2 SQIVND (reference sequence). The CDR3 is 17 residues long. CDR3 region: CASSRQGGGSGANVLTF. CDR3 sequence (DNA): TGTGCCAGTAGTCGGCAGGGGGGAGGCTCTGGGGCCAACGTCCTGACTTTC.

V gene TRBV10-3 combines with J gene TRBJ1-5; D uncertain. V lost 5 bases to trimming and J lost 4 bases, with 6 bases between them. The length of the CDR3 is 12 residues. Germline lookup yields CDR1 ENHRY and CDR2 SYGVKD. The CDR3 loop is CAISRGNQPQHF. The CDR3 DNA is TGTGCCATCAGTAGAGGTAATCAGCCCCAGCATTTT.

V usage is TRBV19 and J usage is TRBJ1-6, with 8 positions matching TRBD1. Germline values: CDR1 LNHDA, CDR2 SQIVND (reference sequence). The CDR3 spans 15 residues. Trimming removed 2 bases from V and 8 bases from J; junction bases left unmatched: 5. The CDR3 sequence: CASSIQGALDSPLHF. CDR3 sequence (DNA): TGTGCCAGTAGTATACAGGGGGCGTTGGATTCACCCCTCCACTTT.

The gene calls are TRBV5-5 and TRBJ2-1; 8 bases match TRBD1. V lost 1 base and J lost 4; bases outside the gene matches: 4. Germline loops: CDR1 SGHKS, CDR2 YYEKEE (reference sequence). CDR3 length: 15 amino acids. The CDR3 loop reads CASSLPGQGYNEQFF. In DNA, the CDR3 is TGTGCCAGCAGCTTGCCCGGACAGGGATACAATGAGCAGTTCTTC.

The rearrangement joins TRBV5-5 to TRBJ1-1; TRBD1 is a possible D gene (6 bases). The V gene's germline CDR1 is SGHKS and CDR2 YYEKEE (reference sequence). Trimming shortened V by 2 bases and J by 7 bases, and 9 bases separated the two germline ends. This CDR3 region has 12 residues. CDR3 region: CASSFLDSEAFF. The CDR3 region has the DNA TGTGCCAGCAGCTTTCTGGACAGTGAAGCTTTCTTT.

This clone was counted a few times. The V call is TRBV6-5, the J call TRBJ1-2; weak D call: TRBD1 (5 bases). The CDR3 consists of 13 residues. Trimming pared 2 bases from V and 4 bases from J, leaving 8 bases between. Germline V gene sequence: CDR1 MNHEY, CDR2 SVGAGI. In DNA form, the CDR3 reads TGTGCCAGCAGTTACGGAGGGACCTATGGCTACACCTTC. This encodes CASSYGGTYGYTF.

The CDR3 coding sequence is TGCGCCAGCAGCCAGCCGGGACAGACCCTTTTGGCTTTCTTT. Translation gives CASSQPGQTLLAFF. The chain is built from TRBV4-1 and TRBJ1-1; TRBD1 agrees at 7 bases. J gave up 11 bases and V 3 bases, and 12 bases lay outside the gene matches. The CDR3 has 14 residues. Per the germline V gene, CDR1 is MGHRA and CDR2 is YSYEKL.

The chain carries TRBV10-3 and TRBJ2-3; TRBD1 matches 8 bases. V lost 5 bases and J lost 3; bases outside the gene matches: 10. Germline CDR1 reads ENHRY; CDR2 reads SYGVKD. CDR3 size: 16 residues. The CDR3 spells CAISQPITGGTDTQYF. The CDR3 nucleotides are TGTGCCATCAGTCAACCAATCACAGGGGGAACAGATACGCAGTATTTT.

The rearrangement uses TRBV4-1 and TRBJ2-2, with 7 positions matching TRBD1. CDR1 and CDR2 (germline): MGHRA, YSYEKL. The CDR3 is 18 amino acids. Trimming removed 6 bases from V and 1 base from J; junction bases left unmatched: 14. CDR3: CASRNQLTGAMNTGELFF. The CDR3 DNA follows: TGCGCCAGCAGGAATCAACTCACAGGGGCTATGAACACCGGGGAGCTGTTTTTT.

CDR3 residues: CAISRTSGSTGELFF. The CDR3 DNA is TGTGCCATCAGCAGGACTAGCGGGAGCACCGGGGAGCTGTTTTTT. The chain recombines TRBV10-3 with TRBJ2-2; 13 bases agree with TRBD2. Germline values: CDR1 ENHRY, CDR2 SYGVKD. The CDR3 runs to 15 residues. The V and J ends lost 6 bases and 4 bases, in that order; junction bases with no gene match: 2.

The chain carries TRBV25-1 and TRBJ2-3; possibly TRBD2 for D (6 bases). There are 11 residues in the CDR3. The V and J ends lost 4 bases and 8 bases respectively, with 7 bases between them. Germline V lookup: CDR1 MGHDK, CDR2 SYGVNS. The CDR3 nucleotides read TGTGCCAGCAGTGCAGCGGGTACGCAGTATTTT. Its protein product is CASSAAGTQYF.

The V and J genes are TRBV6-2 or TRBV6-3 and TRBJ1-4; D might be TRBD1 (5 bases). Germline CDR1 reads MNHEY; CDR2 reads SVGEGT. The ends were cut back, 5 bases at V and 0 bases at J, with 13 bases in the middle. There are 16 residues in the CDR3. CDR3 region: CASSDPGGATNEKLFF. The CDR3 nucleotides read TGTGCCAGCAGTGACCCCGGGGGTGCAACTAATGAAAAACTGTTTTTT.